A single sample gave rise to the 8 T cell receptor beta chains below, sequenced in a study of CD8+ T cells in alopecia areata. Cells that came from pooled cutaneous lymph nodes were sorted using CD4, CD8alpha, NKG2D, NKG2ACE and other markers. As the sequencing template, cDNA was produced by extracting RNA and reverse transcribing it. Clones were sequenced by immunoSEQ multiplex PCR, and TCRdb holds only the in-frame ones, with some missing. The sample presents around 290,000 clones, none singletons. The specimen sequenced was CD4+ T cells sorted from a lymph node. The receptors originated from a C3H/HeJ mouse with alopecia areata. Mouse MHC haplotype: H2-k.

A note on this clone: Mouse names are used for the genes. The read terminates 3 residues before the CDR3 end, so the remaining end is supplied by the germline J gene. The chain employs TRBV19 and TRBJ1-6; D is uncertain. TRBJ1-6 is designated an ORF whose function remains uncertain. The CDR3 contains 15 residues. V was shortened by 5 bases and J by 1 base, with 10 bases between the two germline ends. CDR1 and CDR2 (germline): FNHDT, SITEND (reference sequence). The CDR3 is CASSPRQSYNSPLYF. The covered CDR3 bases are TGTGCCAGCAGCCCTAGACAATCCTATAATTCGCCC.

This clone was counted a few times. Gene and germline names: mouse. The sequenced fragment ends 4 residues before the CDR3 boundary, so the rest is inferred from the germline J gene. This sample includes further DNA sequences coding for the same CDR3. The chain couples TRBV13-2 to TRBJ1-2, with 7 bases lining up with TRBD1. Germline lookup yields CDR1 NNHNN and CDR2 SYGAGS (reference sequence). The V and J ends lost 4 bases and 1 base, in that order; junction bases with no gene match: 4. CDR3 length: 14 amino acids. Incomplete CDR3 DNA: TGTGCCAGCGGTCACAGGGGTGGAAACTCC. It is translated as CASGHRGGNS. The entire CDR3 protein reads CASGHRGGNSDYTF.

The sample holds a few counts of this clone. Gene names are the mouse ones. The read terminates 4 residues ahead of where the CDR3 ends, so the germline J gene completes it. The chain links TRBV5 to TRBJ2-1; the match to TRBD2 covers 11 bases. The germline CDR1 and CDR2 sequences are LGHNA and YNLKQL (reference sequence). The CDR3 spans 14 residues. Germline trimming cut 4 bases from V and 5 bases from J; bases unmatched to any gene: 1. CDR3 bases read: TGTGCCAGCAGCCCGGGACTGGGGGATGCT. Residues: CASSPGLGDA. The full CDR3 is CASSPGLGDAEQFF.

Turning to this clone: Gene names are mouse gene names. The CDR3 goes on 4 residues after the read ends, and that part is filled in from the germline J gene. This chain connects TRBV5 to TRBJ2-3; 10 nucleotides match TRBD2. Germline CDR1 LGHNA, CDR2 YNLKQL (reference sequence). The CDR3 runs to 16 residues. V shed 4 bases, J shed 0 bases, and the junction held 4 bases outside the gene matches. The sequenced CDR3 bases are TGTGCCAGCAGCCGCCGGACTGGGGGTAGTGCAGAA. Its protein is CASSRRTGGSAE. The whole CDR3 reads CASSRRTGGSAETLYF.

This clone was seen more than once but under ten times. Mouse gene names and germline throughout. The read falls 4 residues short of the CDR3 end, and the missing part is taken from the germline J gene. V and J are TRBV12-1 and TRBJ1-2, with D unclear. Trimming shortened V by 1 base and J by 3 bases, and 8 bases separated the two germline ends. Germline assignment: CDR1 SGHSN and CDR2 HYEKVE. The CDR3 extends over 13 amino acids. Incomplete CDR3 DNA: TGTGCCAGCTCTCTTGGGGTGGACTCC. It specifies CASSLGVDS. The full CDR3 reads CASSLGVDSDYTF.

There are a few counts of this clone. Mouse names are used for the genes. Read sequence stops 4 residues before the CDR3 end, and the germline J gene provides the missing end. The rearrangement links TRBV5 to TRBJ2-1; maybe TRBD1 (6 bases). The V end lost 3 bases, the J end lost 4 bases, and 10 bases lay between the germline ends. The CDR3 loop spans 14 amino acids. Germline-derived CDR1 and CDR2 are LGHNA and YNLKQL (reference sequence). CDR3 loop: CASSHRDKYAEQFF. CDR3 DNA, as far as it was read: TGTGCCAGCAGCCACCGGGACAAGTATGCT.

The table lists this clone with a few counts. Gene labels here are mouse ones. The read ends 4 residues before the CDR3 terminus; that terminus is restored from the germline J gene. V usage is TRBV13-3 and J usage is TRBJ2-1; TRBD2 aligns across 10 bases. V lost 2 bases to trimming and J lost 2 bases; unmatched junction nucleotides: 4. Germline loops: CDR1 NNHDY, CDR2 SYVADS. The CDR3 covers 16 residues. CDR3: CASSEWTGGYYAEQFF. Partial CDR3 DNA: TGTGCCAGCAGTGAGTGGACTGGGGGATACTATGCT.

Comment on this clone: The germline and genes are mouse ones. Read sequence stops 4 residues before the CDR3 end, and the germline J gene provides the missing end. This sequence joins TRBV1 and TRBJ2-1; 7 bases match TRBD2. The CDR3 extends over 14 amino acids. Germline CDR1 reads NSQYPW; CDR2 reads LRSPGD (reference sequence). After removal of 5 bases from V and 2 bases from J, the junction contained 3 bases not matched to a gene. The sequenced part of the CDR3 DNA is TGCACCTGCAGTTGGGGGGACTACTATGCT. Residues: CTCSWGDYYA. The entire CDR3 is CTCSWGDYYAEQFF.